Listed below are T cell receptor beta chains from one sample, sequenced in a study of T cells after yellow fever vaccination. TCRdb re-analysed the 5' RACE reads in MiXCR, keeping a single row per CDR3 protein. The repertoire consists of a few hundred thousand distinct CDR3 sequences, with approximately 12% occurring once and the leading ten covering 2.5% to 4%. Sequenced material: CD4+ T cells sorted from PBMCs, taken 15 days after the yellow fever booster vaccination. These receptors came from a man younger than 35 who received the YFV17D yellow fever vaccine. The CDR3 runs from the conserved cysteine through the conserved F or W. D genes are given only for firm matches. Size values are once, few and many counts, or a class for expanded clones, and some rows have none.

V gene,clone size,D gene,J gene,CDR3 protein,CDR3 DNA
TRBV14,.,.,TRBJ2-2,CASSHDFRLLSSGELFF,TGTGCCAGCAGCCACGACTTTCGACTTCTCAGCTCCGGGGAGCTGTTTTTT
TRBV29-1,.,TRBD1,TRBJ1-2,CSVRTGGNYGYTF,TGCAGCGTCCGGACAGGGGGTAACTATGGCTACACCTTC
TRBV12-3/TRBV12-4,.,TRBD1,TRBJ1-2,CASSSRTGYGYTF,TGTGCCAGCAGTTCCCGGACAGGCTATGGCTACACCTTC
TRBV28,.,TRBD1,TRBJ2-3,CASRARNLRDRVPKTQYF,TGTGCCAGCAGAGCCCGTAACCTGCGGGACAGGGTACCCAAAACGCAGTATTTT
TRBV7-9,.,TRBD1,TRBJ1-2,CASTPDPGTGCHGYTF,TGTGCCAGCACCCCAGATCCCGGGACAGGGTGCCATGGCTACACCTTC
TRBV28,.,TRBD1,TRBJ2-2,CASRGQRTQNTGELFF,TGTGCCAGCCGGGGACAGCGGACGCAAAACACCGGGGAGCTGTTTTTT
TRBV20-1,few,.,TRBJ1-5,CSASDPSNQPQHF,TGCAGTGCTAGCGACCCTAGCAATCAGCCCCAGCATTTT
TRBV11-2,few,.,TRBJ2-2,CASSLIWGDTGELFF,TGTGCCAGCAGCTTAATATGGGGGGACACCGGGGAGCTGTTTTTT
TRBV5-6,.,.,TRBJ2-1,CASSPPRVQGDNEQFF,TGTGCCAGCAGCCCCCCCCGGGTCCAAGGGGACAATGAGCAGTTCTTC
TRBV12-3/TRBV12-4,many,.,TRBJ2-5,CASARGGAETQYF,TGTGCCAGTGCCCGGGGAGGTGCGGAGACCCAGTACTTC
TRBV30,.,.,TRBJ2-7,CAWSPGRHSYEQYF,TGTGCCTGGAGTCCCGGACGGCACTCCTACGAGCAGTACTTC
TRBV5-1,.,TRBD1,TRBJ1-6,CASSLEGQGDNSPLHF,TGCGCCAGCAGCTTGGAGGGACAGGGAGATAATTCACCCCTCCACTTT
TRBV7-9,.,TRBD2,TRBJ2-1,CASSSTGPGLAGSSYNEQFF,TGTGCCAGCAGCTCCACCGGGCCCGGGCTAGCGGGGAGCTCCTACAATGAGCAGTTCTTC
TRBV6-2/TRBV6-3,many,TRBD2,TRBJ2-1,CASSYYRRGGDEQFF,TGTGCCAGCAGTTACTACCGGCGGGGGGGCGATGAGCAGTTCTTC
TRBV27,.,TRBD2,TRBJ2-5,CASSDQTSGGAETQYF,TGTGCCAGCAGTGACCAGACTAGCGGGGGGGCGGAGACCCAGTACTTC
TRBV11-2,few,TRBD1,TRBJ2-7,CASSPRTGYSYEQYF,TGTGCCAGCAGCCCCCGGACAGGGTACTCCTACGAGCAGTACTTC
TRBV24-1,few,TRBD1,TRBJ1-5,CATSAGGNQPQHF,TGTGCCACCAGTGCAGGGGGAAATCAGCCCCAGCATTTT
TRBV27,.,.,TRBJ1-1,CASSRGGRGRAEAFF,TGTGCCAGCAGCCGCGGAGGGCGGGGGAGAGCTGAAGCTTTCTTT
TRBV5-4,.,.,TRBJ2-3,CASSLEVGTDTQYF,TGTGCCAGCAGCTTGGAGGTGGGCACAGATACGCAGTATTTT
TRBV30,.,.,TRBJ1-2,CAWGSTGYGYTF,TGTGCCTGGGGTAGTACAGGCTATGGCTACACCTTC
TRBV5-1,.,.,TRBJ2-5,CASSSSTGAETQYF,TGCGCCAGCAGCTCCTCGACCGGGGCGGAGACCCAGTACTTC
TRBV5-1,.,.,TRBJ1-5,CASSLGDGNQPQHF,TGCGCCAGCAGCTTGGGGGACGGAAATCAGCCCCAGCATTTT
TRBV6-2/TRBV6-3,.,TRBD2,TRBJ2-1,CASTSPTGTSGFEQFF,TGTGCCAGCACCTCCCCGACCGGGACTAGCGGTTTTGAGCAGTTCTTC
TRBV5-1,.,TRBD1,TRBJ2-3,CASSGQGIPDTQYF,TGCGCCAGCAGCGGACAGGGGATCCCAGATACGCAGTATTTT
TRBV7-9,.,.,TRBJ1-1,CASSFKGAEAFF,TGTGCCAGCAGCTTTAAGGGCGCTGAAGCTTTCTTT
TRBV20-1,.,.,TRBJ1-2,CSARDPRGYGYTF,TGCAGTGCTAGAGATCCCAGGGGCTATGGCTACACCTTC
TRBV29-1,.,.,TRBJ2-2,CSVEDRVGELFF,TGCAGCGTTGAAGATCGGGTCGGGGAGCTGTTTTTT
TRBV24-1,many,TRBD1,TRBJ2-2,CATWSGTGTNTGELFF,TGTGCCACCTGGTCCGGGACAGGGACGAACACCGGGGAGCTGTTTTTT
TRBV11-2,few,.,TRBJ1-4,CASSLGGANEKLFF,TGTGCCAGCAGCTTAGGGGGAGCTAATGAAAAACTGTTTTTT
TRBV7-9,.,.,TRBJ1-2,CASSSLQGGGYTF,TGTGCCAGCAGCTCGCTTCAGGGAGGTGGCTACACCTTC
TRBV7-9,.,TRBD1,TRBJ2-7,CASSAGTGRSYEQYF,TGTGCCAGCAGCGCCGGGACAGGGAGATCCTACGAGCAGTACTTC
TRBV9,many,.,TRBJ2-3,CASSPPGGTDTQYF,TGTGCCAGCAGCCCCCCGGGGGGCACAGATACGCAGTATTTT
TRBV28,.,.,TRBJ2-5,CASSSPTPDTAVRYF,TGTGCCAGCAGTTCTCCAACCCCCGACACCGCTGTGCGGTACTTC
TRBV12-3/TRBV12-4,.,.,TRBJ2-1,CASRSMDLRSSYNEQFF,TGTGCCAGCAGAAGTATGGACCTCCGGAGCTCCTACAATGAGCAGTTCTTC
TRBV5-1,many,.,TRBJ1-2,CASSADRPWLGYTF,TGCGCCAGCAGCGCCGACCGGCCCTGGTTAGGCTACACCTTC
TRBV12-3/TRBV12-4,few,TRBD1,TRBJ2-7,CASSGGSRGTGLYEQYF,TGTGCCAGCAGCGGCGGGTCCCGGGGGACAGGGCTCTACGAGCAGTACTTC
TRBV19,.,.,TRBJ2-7,CASSYDSAYEQYF,TGTGCCAGTAGTTATGACAGCGCCTACGAGCAGTACTTC
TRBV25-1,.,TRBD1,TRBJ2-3,CASSLPGGQDTQYF,TGTGCCAGCAGTCTCCCAGGGGGACAAGATACGCAGTATTTT
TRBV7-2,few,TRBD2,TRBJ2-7,CASSLAGLAGWPSYEQYF,TGTGCCAGCAGCTTAGCGGGACTAGCGGGGTGGCCAAGCTACGAGCAGTACTTC
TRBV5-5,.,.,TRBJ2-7,CASSRDPREITYEQYF,TGTGCCAGCAGCCGGGACCCGCGGGAAATCACCTACGAGCAGTACTTC
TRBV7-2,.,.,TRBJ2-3,CAIGQGGTDTQFF,TGTGCCATTGGTCAGGGAGGTACAGATACGCAGTTTTTT